Listed below are T cell receptor beta chains from one sample, sequenced in a study of cytomegalovirus exposure and HLA in healthy donors. Sequencing was performed with immunoSEQ multiplex PCR; in TCRdb, only in-frame clones are kept and a portion is missing. The table has 150,000 to 200,000 clones, roughly 90% seen once. Material for sequencing was PBMCs. The receptors stem from a boy between 2 and 10 years old in good health and CMV-seronegative. The CDR3 runs from the conserved cysteine through the conserved F or W. A D gene is named only where the DNA matches it firmly.

j_gene	d_gene	v_gene	CDR3nt	CDR3aa
TRBJ1-5	NA	TRBV28	TGTGCCAGCAGTTTGTGGTCCGGCGGGAGCAATCAGCCCCAGCATTTT	CASSLWSGGSNQPQHF
TRBJ2-5	TRBD2	TRBV7-2	TGTGCCAGCAGCTTCACTAGCGGTCGGGAGGAGACCCAGTACTTC	CASSFTSGREETQYF
TRBJ2-5	NA	TRBV5-4	TGTGCCAGCAGCTTGGACAGGGCGGTAAGGACCCAGTACTTC	CASSLDRAVRTQYF
TRBJ2-5	TRBD1	TRBV30	TGTGCCTGGAGTTTGACAGGGGGTCGGGAGACCCAGTACTTC	CAWSLTGGRETQYF
TRBJ1-2	NA	TRBV11-2	TGTGCCAGCAGCCTCAACTCCATTTCCTATGGCTACACCTTC	CASSLNSISYGYTF
TRBJ2-7	NA	TRBV5-1	TGCGCCAGCAGCCCGGACGGGAGCTTCTCCGAGCAGTACTTC	CASSPDGSFSEQYF
TRBJ2-3	TRBD2	TRBV27	TGTGCCAGCAGTCCGGGACTAGCGGGACTATCTAATACGCAGTATTTT	CASSPGLAGLSNTQYF
TRBJ2-1	NA	TRBV9	TGTGCCAGCAGTGAACCTGGTAGCTCCTACAATGAGCAGTTCTTC	CASSEPGSSYNEQFF
TRBJ1-5	TRBD1	TRBV6-6	TGTGCCAGCAAGGGACAGGGGCTCGGGAGGCCCCAGCATTTT	CASKGQGLGRPQHF
TRBJ1-1	NA	TRBV7-9	TGTGCCAGCAGCTCGGGGACACGAACTGAAGCTTTCTTT	CASSSGTRTEAFF